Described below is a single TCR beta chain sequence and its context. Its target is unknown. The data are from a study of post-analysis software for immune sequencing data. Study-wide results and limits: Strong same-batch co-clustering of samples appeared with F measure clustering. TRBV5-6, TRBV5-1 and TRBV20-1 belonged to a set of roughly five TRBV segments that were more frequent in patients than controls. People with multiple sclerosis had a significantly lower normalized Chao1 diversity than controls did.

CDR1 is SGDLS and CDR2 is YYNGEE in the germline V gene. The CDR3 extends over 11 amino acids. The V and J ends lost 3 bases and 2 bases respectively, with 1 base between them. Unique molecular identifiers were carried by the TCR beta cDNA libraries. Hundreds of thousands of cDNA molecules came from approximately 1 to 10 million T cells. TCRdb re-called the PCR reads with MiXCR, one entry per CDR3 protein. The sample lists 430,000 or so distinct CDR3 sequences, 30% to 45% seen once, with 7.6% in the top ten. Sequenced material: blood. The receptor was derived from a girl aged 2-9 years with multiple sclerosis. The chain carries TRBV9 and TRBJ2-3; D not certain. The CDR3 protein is CASSATDTQYF. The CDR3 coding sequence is TGTGCCAGCAGCGCCACAGATACGCAGTATTTT.